A single sample is the source of the 3 T cell receptor beta chains below, sequenced in a study of human T cells and chemical hapten exposure. In TCRdb, the RACE reads were re-called with MiXCR into one record per CDR3 protein. The sample shows 70,000 or so distinct CDR3 sequences, around 10% of them seen only once. Time point defined: patch test 3, about 24 weeks after DPC sensitization. Treatment here: therapeutic diphenylcyclopropenone sensitization with weekly scalp DPC. The material was whole blood, obtained in connection with sensitization to the hapten diphenylcyclopropenone (DPC). The receptors stem from a woman between 50 and 59 years old with alopecia areata. Some clones in this sample may be carry-over from other donors' samples.

In its sample, this clonotype was seen a few times. The J gene is TRBJ2-3, the V gene TRBV5-1; TRBD1 aligns across 7 bases. The CDR3 has 15 amino acids. Per the germline V gene, CDR1 is SGHRS and CDR2 is YFSETQ. The ends lost 2 bases at V and 0 bases at J; junction bases unmatched: 3. This chain's CDR3 is CASSFSTGSTDTQYF. CDR3 DNA: TGCGCCAGCAGCTTCTCGACAGGGAGCACAGATACGCAGTATTTT.

This clonotype was detected a few times. The chain is built from TRBV20-1 and TRBJ2-1, with 13 nucleotides matching TRBD2. The CDR3 has 16 residues. CDR1 and CDR2 (germline): DFQATT, SNEGSKA (reference sequence). With 0 bases clipped from V and 8 bases from J, the junction kept 7 bases outside the gene matches. CDR3 nucleotides: TGCAGTGCTAGAGACCCCGGGACTAGCGGGGTACATGAGCAGTTCTTC. Translated, it gives CSARDPGTSGVHEQFF.

This chain links TRBV10-3 with TRBJ1-6, with a possible D match to TRBD1 (6 bases). Trimming stripped 0 bases from V and 10 bases from J, with 13 bases between. This CDR3 is 15 amino acids long. Looked up from germline, CDR1 is ENHRY and CDR2 is SYGVKD. The CDR3 loop is CAISESTGNRSPLHF. CDR3 nucleotides: TGTGCCATCAGTGAGTCAACAGGGAATAGGTCACCCCTCCACTTT.